A selection of T cell receptor beta chains follows, all from one sample in a study of T cell responses to AZD1222 COVID-19 vaccine. Produced via immunoSEQ multiplex PCR; TCRdb's table is partial and in-frame only. The repertoire holds 100,000 to 150,000 clones, approximately 89% seen once, with roughly 5% in the top ten. Sample: peripheral blood, taken on day 0 of AZD1222 vaccination. Every receptor here comes from an adult in good health. Both conserved end residues are part of each CDR3. Each record gives: clone size, V gene, J gene, D gene, CDR3 protein, CDR3 DNA. A D gene is named only where the DNA matches it firmly. Clone size, where shown, is once, few, many, or a class for clones that have expanded.

>.|TRBV28|TRBJ2-7|.
CASSNFYEQYF
TGTGCCAGCAGTAACTTCTACGAGCAGTACTTC
>once|TRBV6-1|TRBJ2-7|TRBD1
CASSDPRTGRGYEQYF
TGTGCCAGCAGTGATCCCAGGACAGGACGGGGTTACGAGCAGTACTTC
>.|TRBV18|TRBJ2-6|.
CASSPQGAANVLTF
TGTGCCAGCTCACCACAGGGTGCGGCCAACGTCCTGACTTTC
>.|TRBV10-1|TRBJ1-1|.
CASSEGGRGEAFF
TGCGCCAGCAGTGAGGGGGGGCGCGGTGAAGCTTTCTTT
>.|TRBV24-1|TRBJ2-5|TRBD1
CATSDRQGNSQETQYF
TGTGCCACCAGTGACCGACAGGGGAATAGCCAAGAGACCCAGTACTTC
>.|TRBV3-1/TRBV3-2|TRBJ1-1|.
CASSPGGTRNTEAFF
TGTGCCAGCAGCCCCGGGGGGACGAGGAACACTGAAGCTTTCTTT
>.|TRBV7-2|TRBJ1-2|.
CASSLASFRGYTF
TGTGCCAGCAGCTTAGCCAGTTTTCGTGGCTACACCTTC
>.|TRBV6-6|TRBJ1-1|.
CASSYSGENTEAFF
TGTGCCAGCAGTTACTCAGGGGAGAACACTGAAGCTTTCTTT
>.|TRBV6-5|TRBJ1-6|.
CASSYSRGGGSPLHF
TGTGCCAGCAGTTACTCCCGCGGGGGTGGGTCACCCCTCCACTTT
>once|TRBV7-2|TRBJ1-5|TRBD1
CASSQGTGLQPQHF
TGTGCCAGCAGCCAGGGGACAGGGCTTCAGCCCCAGCATTTT
>.|TRBV24-1|TRBJ2-3|.
CATSDLSSTDTQYF
TGTGCCACCAGTGATCTCAGTTCCACAGATACGCAGTATTTT
>.|TRBV11-2|TRBJ1-1|.
CASSPQGEGTEAFF
TGTGCCAGCAGCCCTCAGGGTGAGGGAACTGAAGCTTTCTTT
>.|TRBV18|TRBJ2-2|TRBD2
CASSPRGGANTGELFF
TGTGCCAGCTCACCGCGGGGGGGCGCGAACACCGGGGAGCTGTTTTTT
>.|TRBV6-1|TRBJ2-5|TRBD1
CASREGTEETQYF
TGTGCCAGCAGGGAAGGGACAGAAGAGACCCAGTACTTC
>.|TRBV28|TRBJ1-1|.
CASRTGQLNTEAFF
TGTGCCAGCAGAACCGGGCAACTGAACACTGAAGCTTTCTTT
>once|TRBV5-4|TRBJ1-2|.
CASSTPGTKNGYTF
TGTGCCAGCAGCACCCCGGGGACAAAAAATGGCTACACCTTC
>.|TRBV10-3|TRBJ2-2|.
CAITEGPYSNTGELFF
TGTGCCATCACAGAGGGCCCTTATAGCAACACCGGGGAGCTGTTTTTT
>.|TRBV6-5|TRBJ1-1|.
CASGPVLEAFF
TGTGCCAGCGGTCCGGTTCTTGAAGCTTTCTTT
>.|TRBV29-1|TRBJ2-7|.
CSVTRLAGSPYEQYF
TGCAGCGTAACCCGATTAGCAGGGTCACCCTACGAGCAGTACTTC
>.|TRBV7-2|TRBJ1-2|TRBD1
CASSTGDGYGYTF
TGTGCCAGCAGCACAGGGGACGGCTATGGCTACACCTTC
>.|TRBV27|TRBJ1-4|.
CASRLLGGANEKLFF
TGTGCCAGCAGGTTACTCGGGGGGGCTAATGAAAAACTGTTTTTT
>.|TRBV30|TRBJ2-7|.
CAWSGKTSGEQYF
TGTGCCTGGAGTGGGAAAACCTCGGGCGAGCAGTACTTC
>.|TRBV10-2|TRBJ1-5|.
CASSDARTINQPQHF
TGCGCCAGCAGTGACGCCCGGACGATCAATCAGCCCCAGCATTTT
>.|TRBV5-4|TRBJ2-7|TRBD1
CASSFNRGATYEQYF
TGTGCCAGCAGCTTTAACAGGGGGGCGACATACGAGCAGTACTTC
>.|TRBV19|TRBJ2-1|.
CASSIRTYNEQFF
TGTGCCAGTAGTATCCGGACTTACAATGAGCAGTTCTTC
>.|TRBV9|TRBJ1-1|.
CASSRSGGVDTEAFF
TGTGCCAGCAGCCGATCCGGGGGCGTTGACACTGAAGCTTTCTTT
>.|TRBV19|TRBJ1-2|TRBD1
CASSNPGQIYGYTF
TGTGCCAGTAGTAACCCGGGACAGATCTATGGCTACACCTTC
>.|TRBV28|TRBJ1-4|.
CASSSGWTNANEKLFF
TGTGCCAGCAGTTCTGGATGGACAAATGCTAATGAAAAACTGTTTTTT
>few|TRBV2|TRBJ1-6|.
CACSDWGGVSSPLHF
TGTGCCTGCAGTGATTGGGGGGGCGTAAGCTCACCCCTCCACTTT
>once|TRBV6-1|TRBJ2-3|TRBD1
CASSGPGTGVADTQYF
TGTGCCAGCAGTGGGCCCGGGACAGGGGTAGCAGATACGCAGTATTTT
>.|TRBV27|TRBJ2-1|.
CAVRWVAGYNEQFF
TGTGCCGTGAGGTGGGTGGCCGGCTACAATGAGCAGTTCTTC
>.|TRBV6-4|TRBJ1-2|TRBD1
CASSGGQGRNYGYTF
TGTGCCAGCAGTGGCGGACAGGGCCGGAACTATGGCTACACCTTC
>few|TRBV28|TRBJ1-5|.
CASSFHRIVNQPQHF
TGTGCCAGCAGTTTTCATAGGATTGTCAATCAGCCCCAGCATTTT
>.|TRBV19|TRBJ1-2|.
CASSLPGPQSLNYGYTF
TGTGCCAGTAGTCTTCCGGGACCACAATCCCTTAACTATGGCTACACCTTC
>.|TRBV2|TRBJ1-6|TRBD1
CASITGQANSPLHF
TGTGCCAGCATCACGGGACAGGCCAATTCACCCCTCCACTTT
>.|TRBV7-6|TRBJ2-5|.
CAPYCRVTETQYF
TGTGCCCCCTATTGTCGGGTCACGGAGACCCAGTACTTC
>.|TRBV6-2/TRBV6-3|TRBJ1-5|TRBD1
CASSLTGGNQPQHF
TGTGCCAGCAGCCTGACAGGGGGCAATCAGCCCCAGCATTTT